A single sample is the source of the 5 T cell receptor beta chains below, sequenced in a study of cytotoxic CD8 clonotypes in ibrutinib-treated CLL. This table comes from immunoSEQ multiplex PCR, and its TCRdb copy is limited to in-frame clones, with some not included. This table has 300,000 to 350,000 clones, roughly 79% appearing once. Sequencing used PBMCs, obtained before ibrutinib treatment. These receptors originate from a human donor with chronic lymphocytic leukemia.

This clone has only one observation. Here the CDR3 reads CASRTEAIAGGPVNEQFF. As DNA, the CDR3 is TGTGCCAGCAGGACCGAGGCGATAGCGGGAGGGCCAGTCAATGAGCAGTTCTTC. The chain recombines TRBV14 with TRBJ2-1, with TRBD2 matching over 11 bases. The trim removed 6 bases at V and 6 bases at J, leaving 16 bases unmatched. The CDR3 covers 18 residues. In germline, CDR1 is SGHDN, CDR2 FVKESK.

The rearrangement uses TRBV27 and TRBJ1-1; TRBD1 might be the D (5 bases). The CDR3 spans 13 residues. Looked up from germline, CDR1 is MNHEY and CDR2 is SMNVEV (reference sequence). Trimming cost V 5 bases and J 7 bases, with 14 bases left between them. The CDR3 sequence: CASSRAGIDEAFF. For the CDR3, the DNA is TGTGCCAGCAGTCGAGCAGGGATCGATGAAGCTTTCTTT.

In DNA form, the CDR3 reads TGTGCCAGCAGCTTAGCCCAACAGGGTGAAGAGCAGTACTTC. Encoded protein: CASSLAQQGEEQYF. The rearrangement uses TRBV7-6 and TRBJ2-7, with D possibly being TRBD1 (6 bases). CDR1 and CDR2 from the germline V gene are SGHVS and FNYEAQ. This CDR3 is 14 amino acids long. The V end was cut by 0 bases, the J end by 7 bases, with 13 bases between.

This chain joins TRBV5-1 and TRBJ2-7; TRBD2 matches 7 bases. J lost 3 bases, V lost 2 bases, and 17 bases had no gene match. CDR1 and CDR2 from the germline V gene are SGHRS and YFSETQ. The CDR3 runs 18 residues. The CDR3 loop is CASSFYGGVGREDYEQYF. The CDR3 coding sequence is TGCGCCAGCAGCTTCTATGGGGGAGTGGGACGGGAGGACTACGAGCAGTACTTC.

The rearrangement links TRBV6-5 to TRBJ2-1; no clear D. The CDR3 runs to 16 residues. Trimming shortened V by 2 bases and J by 5 bases, and 16 bases separated the two germline ends. Germline loops: CDR1 MNHEY, CDR2 SVGAGI. The CDR3 protein is CASSYAPHGSHNEQFF. The CDR3 region has the DNA TGTGCCAGCAGTTACGCCCCACATGGGTCCCACAATGAGCAGTTCTTC.